This T cell receptor beta chain was sequenced during a study of blood T cell repertoires in COVID-19. Study information: The cDNA or gDNA used as material had been derived from T cells, B-cell-depleted T cells, or PBMCs.

Sequencing used immunoSEQ multiplex PCR; TCRdb keeps in-frame clones, though not all of them. The table records 250,000 to 350,000 clones, approximately 90% of them present only once. CDR3 size: 16 residues. Losses at the gene ends were 5 bases for V and 9 bases for J; bases not matched to a gene: 11. Per germline, CDR1 MNHNY and CDR2 SVGAGI (reference sequence). The chain recombines TRBV6-6 with TRBJ1-6; TRBD1 matches at 9 bases. Source material: peripheral blood. This sequence originates from a woman aged 60 to 75 with acute or convalescent COVID-19. CDR3 nucleotide sequence: TGTGCCAGCAGTCGATCCAGGGGACAGGGATTTTCACCCCTCCACTTT. Translating it yields CASSRSRGQGFSPLHF.